These 26 T cell receptor beta chains share one sample of origin, sequenced in a study of Graves' ophthalmopathy and Graves' hyperthyroidism. Amplification from RNA transcripts yielded the TCR beta CDR3 regions. HTBI-primed RT-PCR formed the first round, and a multiplex PCR formed the second. TCRdb called the multiplex PCR reads again in MiXCR, with one record for every CDR3 protein. Of 57,000 or so distinct CDR3 sequences listed, 45% to 55% were seen once; the top ten hold around 4.5%. Sequencing was carried out using peripheral blood. Receptors were obtained from an adult woman with Graves' ophthalmopathy.

The table lists this clonotype with many counts. The CDR3 DNA follows: TGTGCCAGCAGCGTAGAGGCGGACCTGGCCTACAATGAGCAGTTCTTC. Encoded protein: CASSVEADLAYNEQFF. The chain is built from TRBV9 and TRBJ2-1; no reliable D call. Germline CDR1 is SGDLS and CDR2 is YYNGEE. The V gene lost 0 bases and the J gene lost 2 bases, with 12 bases spanning the gap. The CDR3 sequence is 16 residues long.

This clonotype showed up many times. The V and J genes are TRBV20-1 and TRBJ2-1; 15 positions match TRBD2. The trim removed 1 base at V and 4 bases at J, leaving 8 bases unmatched. There are 18 residues in the CDR3. Germline V CDR1 and CDR2: DFQATT, SNEGSKA (reference sequence). This CDR3 is CSARGLWTSGRDYNEQFF. The CDR3 nucleotides read TGCAGTGCTAGAGGGCTGTGGACTAGCGGGAGGGATTACAATGAGCAGTTCTTC.

The chain joins TRBV24-1 to TRBJ2-2; the D gene is possibly TRBD1 (5 bases). The CDR3 has 16 amino acids. Germline loops: CDR1 KGHDR, CDR2 SFDVKD. The V gene lost 11 bases and the J gene lost 8 bases, with 26 bases spanning the gap. CDR3 region: CASSTRADKPVGELFF. The DNA of the CDR3 is TGTGCCAGCAGCACCAGGGCGGACAAGCCTGTGGGGGAGCTGTTTTTT.

With respect to this clonotype: Without the conserved terminal phenylalanine or tryptophan, this CDR3 likely stems from a read error. CDR3 amino acids: CSARRGGRETQYC. The DNA of the CDR3 is TGCAGTGCTCGGCGGGGGGGACGGGAGACCCAGTACTGC. The gene calls are TRBV20-1 and TRBJ2-5; 9 bases map to TRBD2. Per germline, CDR1 DFQATT and CDR2 SNEGSKA (reference sequence). The CDR3 extends over 13 amino acids. J lost 5 bases, V lost 5 bases, and 6 bases had no gene match.

This clonotype has ten or more counts. This chain uses TRBV10-3 with TRBJ2-5, with TRBD2 matching over 8 bases. V shed 10 bases, J shed 2 bases, and the junction held 9 bases outside the gene matches. Germline V lookup: CDR1 ENHRY, CDR2 SYGVKD. There are 14 residues in the CDR3. The CDR3 region has the DNA TGTGCCACGGGCCCGGGAGGGGGACAAGAGACCCAGTACTTC. Translation gives CATGPGGGQETQYF.

The chain recombines TRBV25-1 with TRBJ2-1; 10 positions agree with TRBD2. The CDR3 sequence is 16 residues long. Losses at the gene ends were 1 base for V and 5 bases for J; bases not matched to a gene: 5. Per germline, CDR1 MGHDK and CDR2 SYGVNS. CDR3 residues: CASSESWGLANNEQFF. CDR3 coding DNA: TGTGCCAGCAGTGAATCTTGGGGACTAGCGAACAATGAGCAGTTCTTC.

This chain uses TRBV4-3 with TRBJ2-7, with 9 bases that match TRBD2. V was clipped by 1 base and J by 4 bases; unmatched bases: 5. CDR1 and CDR2 from the germline V gene are LGHNA and YSLEER. CDR3 size: 15 residues. The CDR3 sequence: CASSQAGLASYEQYF. In DNA form, the CDR3 reads TGCGCCAGCAGCCAAGCCGGACTAGCGAGTTACGAGCAGTACTTC.

The table lists this clonotype with a few counts. The junction does not match germline at one end; this may be a read error. This chain links TRBV2 with TRBJ1-1; D uncertain. The CDR3 has 13 amino acids. CDR1 and CDR2 (germline): SNHLY, FYNNEI. The CDR3 DNA is TGTGCCGGCAGTATACAGAGGAACACTGAAGCCTTCTTT. Protein sequence: CAGSIQRNTEAFF.

The chain joins TRBV19 to TRBJ2-5; 8 bases are a match to TRBD1. This CDR3 spans 13 amino acids. J gave up 5 bases and V 5 bases, and 4 bases lay outside the gene matches. Germline V lookup: CDR1 LNHDA, CDR2 SQIVND (reference sequence). The CDR3 here is CASSVDREETQYF. The CDR3 nucleotides are TGTGCCAGTAGTGTGGACAGGGAGGAGACCCAGTACTTC.

There are many counts of this clonotype. The chain couples TRBV24-1 to TRBJ2-3; TRBD2 matches 8 bases. The CDR3 loop spans 17 amino acids. Germline values: CDR1 KGHDR, CDR2 SFDVKD. Germline trimming cut 3 bases from V and 2 bases from J; bases unmatched to any gene: 9. The CDR3: CATSDTGTRGITDTQYF. CDR3 bases: TGTGCCACCAGTGATACAGGGACTAGGGGAATCACAGATACGCAGTATTTT.

This clonotype showed up many times. The V call is TRBV6-5, the J call TRBJ2-7; 11 nucleotides line up with TRBD2. The V segment lost 6 bases and the J segment 4 bases; nucleotides outside the gene matches: 11. The CDR3 loop spans 16 amino acids. CDR1 and CDR2 (germline): MNHEY, SVGAGI. For the CDR3, the DNA is TGTGCCAGCAGACGCCCGACTAGCGGGGCACTTTACGAGCAGTACTTC. Translation gives CASRRPTSGALYEQYF.

This clonotype was recorded many times. The chain is built from TRBV2 and TRBJ2-7; D unresolved. Looked up from germline, CDR1 is SNHLY and CDR2 is FYNNEI. Trimming left V 6 bases short and J 2 bases short, with 14 bases between. This CDR3 is built from 14 residues. The CDR3 DNA sequence: TGTGCCAGCAGGAAAGGAGAACATACCTACGAGCAGTACTTC. Protein product: CASRKGEHTYEQYF.

Notes on this clonotype: One end of the junction does not line up with germline, which may come from a read error. The chain uses TRBV7-2 and TRBJ2-2, with 10 bases lining up with TRBD2. Germline V gene sequence: CDR1 SGHTA, CDR2 FQGNSA. This CDR3 spans 19 amino acids. The CDR3 DNA is TGTGCCAGCAGCTTGCAGGCGACTAGCGGGCCGGTGAACACCGGGGAGCTGTGTTTT. Its protein product is CASSLQATSGPVNTGELCF.

The chain recombines TRBV20-1 with TRBJ1-1, with 9 bases matching TRBD1. Looked up from germline, CDR1 is DFQATT and CDR2 is SNEGSKA (reference sequence). This CDR3 contains 13 residues. CDR3 amino acids: CSALTGGSTEAFF. CDR3 in DNA: TGCAGCGCTTTGACAGGGGGTAGCACTGAAGCTTTCTTT.

In its sample, this clonotype was seen many times. V is TRBV4-2 and J is TRBJ2-3, with TRBD2 identical over 10 bases. With V trimmed by 0 bases and J by 5 bases, 8 bases remained unmatched. CDR1 and CDR2 from the germline V gene are LGHNA and YNFKEQ. There are 17 residues in the CDR3. In DNA, the CDR3 is TGTGCCAGCAGCCAAGATCGTACTAGCGGGATTGAAGATACGCAGTATTTT. This sequence encodes CASSQDRTSGIEDTQYF.

This clonotype showed up just once. The junction differs from germline at one of its ends, possibly a read error. This chain links TRBV28 with TRBJ2-7; 8 bases agree with TRBD1. CDR3 length: 13 amino acids. CDR1 and CDR2 (germline): MDHEN, SYDVKM. DNA of the CDR3: TGTGCCAGCAGTTTTGAGGGACAGGACTCCCTGGGCTTC. Translating gives CASSFEGQDSLGF.

The CDR3 sequence: CASSRGLAGNYNEQFF. CDR3 DNA: TGCGCCAGCAGCAGGGGACTAGCGGGAAATTACAATGAGCAGTTCTTC. The chain uses TRBV4-1 and TRBJ2-1, with TRBD2 matching over 13 bases. The germline CDR1 and CDR2 sequences are MGHRA and YSYEKL. The ends lost 5 bases at V and 4 bases at J; junction bases unmatched: 5. The CDR3 loop spans 16 amino acids.

This clonotype occurred many times. The V call is TRBV5-6, the J call TRBJ1-6; a weak D match, TRBD1 (6 bases). With 2 bases removed from V and 7 bases from J, the gap between germline ends came to 10 bases. Germline CDR1 and CDR2: SGHDT and YYEEEE. This CDR3 is 14 amino acids long. This CDR3 reads CASSLTGGNSPLHF. DNA for the CDR3: TGTGCCAGCAGCTTAACGGGGGGCAATTCACCCCTCCACTTT.

This clonotype appeared many times. V and J are TRBV7-2 and TRBJ2-1; D uncertain. There are 13 residues in the CDR3. V lost 4 bases to trimming and J lost 11 bases, with 15 bases between them. The germline V gene encodes CDR1 SGHTA and CDR2 FQGNSA. DNA of the CDR3: TGTGCCAGCAGCTCGTTTGACTCCGAAAAGCAGTTCTTC. It codes for CASSSFDSEKQFF.

This chain connects TRBV20-1 to TRBJ2-1, with 12 bases aligning to TRBD2. CDR1 is DFQATT and CDR2 is SNEGSKA in the germline V gene (reference sequence). Trimming took 2 bases from V and 9 from J; bases not matched to a gene: 8. This CDR3 region has 15 residues. CDR3 nucleotide sequence: TGCAGTGCTAGACTCCTAGCGGGAGGGCAGGGTGAGCAGTTCTTC. Protein product: CSARLLAGGQGEQFF.

This clonotype has at least ten counts. The chain has TRBV28 and TRBJ2-3; 9 bases match TRBD1. This CDR3 region has 15 residues. Per germline, CDR1 MDHEN and CDR2 SYDVKM. With V trimmed by 5 bases and J by 2 bases, 5 bases remained unmatched. CDR3 in amino acids: CASSPDRGFTDTQYF. CDR3 bases: TGTGCCAGCAGTCCCGACAGGGGGTTCACAGATACGCAGTATTTT. Full variable domain (rest looked up from reference TRBV28 and TRBJ2-3): DVKVTQSSRYLVKRTGEKVFLECVQDMDHENMFWYRQDPGLGLRLIYFSYDVKMKEKGDIPEGYSVSREKKERFSLILESASTNQTSMYLCASSPDRGFTDTQYFGPGTRLTVL.

This clonotype occurred many times. This chain uses TRBV3-1 with TRBJ2-5, with 7 bases identical to TRBD1. Germline CDR1 and CDR2: LGHDT and YNNKEL (reference sequence). Trimming removed 1 base from V and 1 base from J; junction bases left unmatched: 6. The CDR3 has 16 amino acids. Here the CDR3 reads CASSQGRGTIQETQYF. CDR3 sequence (DNA): TGTGCCAGCAGCCAAGGCAGGGGGACCATCCAAGAGACCCAGTACTTC.

This clonotype turned up a few times. The chain recombines TRBV24-1 with TRBJ2-3, with no clear D. V was trimmed by 5 bases and J by 4 bases, leaving 12 bases between them. CDR1 and CDR2 (germline): KGHDR, SFDVKD. CDR3 length: 14 residues. The CDR3 nucleotides are TGTGCCACCAGTGTCCCGGAGACACCAGATACGCAGTATTTT. Residues: CATSVPETPDTQYF.

This clonotype was seen many times. The gene calls are TRBV7-2 and TRBJ2-7; 8 bases line up with TRBD2. Trimming removed 7 bases from V and 1 base from J; junction bases left unmatched: 6. Germline CDR1 SGHTA, CDR2 FQGNSA. The CDR3 length is 14 residues. CDR3 sequence: CASTILAESYEQYF. The DNA for the CDR3 is TGTGCCAGCACCATACTAGCGGAATCCTACGAGCAGTACTTC.

This chain uses TRBV10-3 with TRBJ1-5; D is possibly TRBD1 (6 bases). Per the germline V gene, CDR1 is ENHRY and CDR2 is SYGVKD. The CDR3 is 14 residues long. Trimming took off 2 bases at V and 4 bases at J, with 9 bases between the two ends. As DNA, the CDR3 is TGTGCCATCAGTGAGCGCACAGGGAATCAGCCCCAGCATTTT. Protein product: CAISERTGNQPQHF.

The chain is built from TRBV19 and TRBJ1-5; no clear D. Trimming shortened V by 5 bases and J by 7 bases, and 15 bases separated the two germline ends. Germline CDR1 LNHDA, CDR2 SQIVND (reference sequence). The CDR3 covers 14 residues. The CDR3 region is CASSLMGGEQPQHF. For the CDR3, the DNA is TGTGCCAGTAGTTTGATGGGAGGCGAGCAGCCCCAGCATTTT.